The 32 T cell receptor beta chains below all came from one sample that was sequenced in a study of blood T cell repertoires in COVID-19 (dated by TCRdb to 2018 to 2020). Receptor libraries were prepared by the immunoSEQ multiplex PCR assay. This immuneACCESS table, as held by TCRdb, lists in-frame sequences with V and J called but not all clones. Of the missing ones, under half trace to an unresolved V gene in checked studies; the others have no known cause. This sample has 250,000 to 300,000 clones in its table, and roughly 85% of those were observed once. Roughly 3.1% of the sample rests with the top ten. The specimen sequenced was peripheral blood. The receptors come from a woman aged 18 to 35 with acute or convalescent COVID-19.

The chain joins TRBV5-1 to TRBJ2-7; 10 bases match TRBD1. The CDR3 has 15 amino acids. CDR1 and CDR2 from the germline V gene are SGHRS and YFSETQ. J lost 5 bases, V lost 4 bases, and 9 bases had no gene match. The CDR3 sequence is CASSPTGGPVDEQYF. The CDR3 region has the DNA TGCGCCAGCAGCCCGACAGGGGGCCCTGTGGACGAGCAGTACTTC. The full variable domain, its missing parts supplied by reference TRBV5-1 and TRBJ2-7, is KAGVTQTPRYLIKTRGQQVTLSCSPISGHRSVSWYQQTPGQGLQFLFEYFSETQRNKGNFPGRFSGRQFSNSRSEMNVSTLELGDSALYLCASSPTGGPVDEQYFGPGTRLTVT.

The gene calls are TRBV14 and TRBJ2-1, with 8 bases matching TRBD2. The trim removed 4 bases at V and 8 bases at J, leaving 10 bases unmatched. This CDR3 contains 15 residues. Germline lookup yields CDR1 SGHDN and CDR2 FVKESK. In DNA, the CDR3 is TGTGCCAGCAGCCTAGCGAGCGGGAGCGTCTATGAGCAGTTCTTC. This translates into CASSLASGSVYEQFF.

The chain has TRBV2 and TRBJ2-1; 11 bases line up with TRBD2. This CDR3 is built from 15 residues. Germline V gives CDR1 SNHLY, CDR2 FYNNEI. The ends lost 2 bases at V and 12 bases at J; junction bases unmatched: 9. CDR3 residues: CASSEKGLAVTGQFF. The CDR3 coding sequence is TGTGCCAGCAGTGAAAAGGGACTAGCGGTAACAGGGCAGTTCTTC.

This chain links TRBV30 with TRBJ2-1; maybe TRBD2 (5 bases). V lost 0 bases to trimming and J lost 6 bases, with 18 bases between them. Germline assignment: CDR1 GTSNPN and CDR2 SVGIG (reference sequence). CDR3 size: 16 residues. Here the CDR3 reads CAWSVLAEARVNEQFF. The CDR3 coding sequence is TGTGCCTGGAGTGTACTTGCGGAGGCACGCGTCAATGAGCAGTTCTTC.

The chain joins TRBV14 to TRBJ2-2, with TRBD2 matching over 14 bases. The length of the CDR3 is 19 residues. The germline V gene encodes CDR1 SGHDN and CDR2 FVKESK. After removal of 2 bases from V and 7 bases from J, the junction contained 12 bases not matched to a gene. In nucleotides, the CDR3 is TGTGCCAGCAGCCAACTTCGTGGACTAGCGGGAGGAGGAGGCGGGGAGCTGTTTTTT. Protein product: CASSQLRGLAGGGGGELFF.

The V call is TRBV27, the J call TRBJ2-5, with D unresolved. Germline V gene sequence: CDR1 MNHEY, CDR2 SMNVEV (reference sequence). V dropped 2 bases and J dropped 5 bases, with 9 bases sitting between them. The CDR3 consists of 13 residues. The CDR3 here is CASSLRQAETQYF. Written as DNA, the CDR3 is TGTGCCAGCAGTTTACGCCAAGCTGAGACCCAGTACTTC.

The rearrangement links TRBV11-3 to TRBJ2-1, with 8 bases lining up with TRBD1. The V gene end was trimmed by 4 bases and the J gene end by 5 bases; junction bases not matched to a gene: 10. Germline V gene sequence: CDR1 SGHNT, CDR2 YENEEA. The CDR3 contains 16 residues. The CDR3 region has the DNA TGTGCCAGCAGCTCGAGAGACAGGGGAGTCCACAATGAGCAGTTCTTC. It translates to CASSSRDRGVHNEQFF.

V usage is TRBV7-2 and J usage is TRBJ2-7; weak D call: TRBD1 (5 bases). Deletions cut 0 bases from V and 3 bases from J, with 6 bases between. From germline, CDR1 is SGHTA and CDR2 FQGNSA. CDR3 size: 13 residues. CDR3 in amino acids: CASSLAGVYEQYF. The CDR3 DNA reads TGTGCCAGCAGCTTAGCAGGGGTCTACGAGCAGTACTTC.

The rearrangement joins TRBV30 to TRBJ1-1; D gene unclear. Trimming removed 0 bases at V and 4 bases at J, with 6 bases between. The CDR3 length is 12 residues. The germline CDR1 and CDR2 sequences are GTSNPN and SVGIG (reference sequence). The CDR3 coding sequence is TGTGCCTGGAGTGTACAGAGCACTGAAGCTTTCTTT. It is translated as CAWSVQSTEAFF.

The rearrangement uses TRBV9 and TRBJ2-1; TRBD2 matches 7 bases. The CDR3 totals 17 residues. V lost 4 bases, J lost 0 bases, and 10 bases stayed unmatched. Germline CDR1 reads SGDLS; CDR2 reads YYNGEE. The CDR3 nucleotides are TGTGCCAGCAGCCCCCAGAGCGGGACGACCTCCTACAATGAGCAGTTCTTC. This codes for CASSPQSGTTSYNEQFF.

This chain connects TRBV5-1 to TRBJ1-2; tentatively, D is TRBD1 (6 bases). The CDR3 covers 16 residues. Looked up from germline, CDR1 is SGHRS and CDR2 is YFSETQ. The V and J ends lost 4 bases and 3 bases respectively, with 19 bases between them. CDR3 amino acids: CASSPARGGADYGYTF. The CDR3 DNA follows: TGCGCCAGCAGCCCGGCTCGGGGGGGCGCAGACTATGGCTACACCTTC. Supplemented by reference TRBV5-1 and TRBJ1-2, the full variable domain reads KAGVTQTPRYLIKTRGQQVTLSCSPISGHRSVSWYQQTPGQGLQFLFEYFSETQRNKGNFPGRFSGRQFSNSRSEMNVSTLELGDSALYLCASSPARGGADYGYTFGSGTRLTVV.

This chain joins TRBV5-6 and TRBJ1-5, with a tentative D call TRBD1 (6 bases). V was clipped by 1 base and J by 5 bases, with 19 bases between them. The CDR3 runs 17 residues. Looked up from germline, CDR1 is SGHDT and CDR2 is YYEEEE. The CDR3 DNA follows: TGTGCCAGCAGCTTGAGTTTGGGGGGGCGCAGACATCAGCCCCAGCATTTT. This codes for CASSLSLGGRRHQPQHF.

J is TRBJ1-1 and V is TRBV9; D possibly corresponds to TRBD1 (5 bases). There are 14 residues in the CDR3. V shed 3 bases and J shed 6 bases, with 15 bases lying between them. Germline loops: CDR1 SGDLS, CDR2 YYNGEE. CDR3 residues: CASSAVPGYSEAFF. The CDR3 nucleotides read TGTGCCAGCAGCGCAGTTCCAGGGTACTCTGAAGCTTTCTTT.

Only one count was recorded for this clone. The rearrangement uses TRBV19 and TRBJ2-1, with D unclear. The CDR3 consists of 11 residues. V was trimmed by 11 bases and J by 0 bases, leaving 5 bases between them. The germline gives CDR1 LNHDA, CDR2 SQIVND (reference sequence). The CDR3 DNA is TGTGCCGTCTTCTCCTACAATGAGCAGTTCTTC. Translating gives CAVFSYNEQFF.

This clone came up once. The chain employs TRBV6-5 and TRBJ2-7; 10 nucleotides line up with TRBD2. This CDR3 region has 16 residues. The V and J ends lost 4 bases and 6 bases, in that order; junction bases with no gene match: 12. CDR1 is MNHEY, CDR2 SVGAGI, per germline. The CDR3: CASSSGGAGGPREQYF. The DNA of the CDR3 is TGTGCCAGCAGTTCGGGGGGAGCGGGAGGGCCTCGCGAGCAGTACTTC.

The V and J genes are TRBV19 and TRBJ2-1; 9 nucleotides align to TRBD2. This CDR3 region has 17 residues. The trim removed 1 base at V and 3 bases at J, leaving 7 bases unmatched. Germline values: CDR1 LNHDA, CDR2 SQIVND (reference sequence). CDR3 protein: CASSIGDLAGYYNEQFF. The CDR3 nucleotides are TGTGCCAGTAGTATAGGAGACCTAGCGGGATACTACAATGAGCAGTTCTTC.

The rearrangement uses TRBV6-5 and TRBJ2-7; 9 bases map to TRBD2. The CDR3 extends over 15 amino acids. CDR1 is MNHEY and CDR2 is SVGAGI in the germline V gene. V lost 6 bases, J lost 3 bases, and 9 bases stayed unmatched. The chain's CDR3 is CASRTPASGNYEQYF. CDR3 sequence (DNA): TGTGCCAGCAGGACACCGGCTAGCGGGAACTACGAGCAGTACTTC.

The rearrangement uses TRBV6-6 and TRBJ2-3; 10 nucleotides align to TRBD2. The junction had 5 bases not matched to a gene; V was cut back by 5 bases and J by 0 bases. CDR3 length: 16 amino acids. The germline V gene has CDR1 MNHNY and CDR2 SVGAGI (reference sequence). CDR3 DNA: TGTGCCAGCAGTCCGGGACTAGCGTCCAGCACAGATACGCAGTATTTT. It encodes CASSPGLASSTDTQYF.

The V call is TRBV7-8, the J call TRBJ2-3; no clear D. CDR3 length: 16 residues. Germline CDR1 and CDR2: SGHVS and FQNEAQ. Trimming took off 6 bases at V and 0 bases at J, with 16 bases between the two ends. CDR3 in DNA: TGTGCCAGCAGGACCACGGCGGAAACTAGCACAGATACGCAGTATTTT. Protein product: CASRTTAETSTDTQYF.

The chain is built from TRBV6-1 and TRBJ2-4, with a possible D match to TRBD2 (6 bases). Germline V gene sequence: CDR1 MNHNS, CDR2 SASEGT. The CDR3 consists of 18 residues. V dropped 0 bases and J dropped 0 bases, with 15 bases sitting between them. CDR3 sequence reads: CASSEARPRDLAKNIQYF. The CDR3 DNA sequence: TGTGCCAGCAGTGAAGCTCGGCCCCGGGACTTAGCCAAAAACATTCAGTACTTC.

The CDR3 sequence is CASSLLAYNEQFF. CDR3 DNA sequence: TGTGCCAGCAGCTTATTGGCTTATAATGAGCAGTTCTTC. V usage is TRBV7-2 and J usage is TRBJ2-1; D gene ambiguous. CDR1 is SGHTA, CDR2 FQGNSA, per germline. The CDR3 length is 13 residues. V lost 2 bases to trimming and J lost 7 bases, with 9 bases between them.

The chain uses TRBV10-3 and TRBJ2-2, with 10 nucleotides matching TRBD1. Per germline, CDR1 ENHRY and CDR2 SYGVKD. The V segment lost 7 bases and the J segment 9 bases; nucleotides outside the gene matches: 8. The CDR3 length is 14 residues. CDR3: CAITSGTGARELFF. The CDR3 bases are TGTGCCATCACATCCGGGACAGGGGCGCGGGAGCTGTTTTTT.

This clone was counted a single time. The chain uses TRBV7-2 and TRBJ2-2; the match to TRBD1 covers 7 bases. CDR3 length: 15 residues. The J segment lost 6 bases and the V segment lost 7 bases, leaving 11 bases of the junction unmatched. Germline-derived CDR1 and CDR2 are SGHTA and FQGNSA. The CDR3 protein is CASKTGTEVAGELFF. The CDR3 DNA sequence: TGTGCCAGCAAGACAGGGACGGAAGTGGCCGGGGAGCTGTTTTTT.

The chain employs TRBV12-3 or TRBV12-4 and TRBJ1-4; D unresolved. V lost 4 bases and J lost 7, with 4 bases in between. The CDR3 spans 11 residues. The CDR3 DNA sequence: TGTGCCAGCAGTTCTAGTGAAAAACTGTTTTTT. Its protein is CASSSSEKLFF.

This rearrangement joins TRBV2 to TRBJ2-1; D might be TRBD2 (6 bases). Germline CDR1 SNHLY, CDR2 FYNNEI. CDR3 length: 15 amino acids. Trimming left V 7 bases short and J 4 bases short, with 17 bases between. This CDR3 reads CASMEGRSKYNEQFF. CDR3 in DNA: TGTGCCAGCATGGAGGGGCGATCGAAATACAATGAGCAGTTCTTC.

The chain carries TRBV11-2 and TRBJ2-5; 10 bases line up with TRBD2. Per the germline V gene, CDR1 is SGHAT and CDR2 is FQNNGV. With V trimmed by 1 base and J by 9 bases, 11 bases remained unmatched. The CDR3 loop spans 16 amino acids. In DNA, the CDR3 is TGTGCCAGCAGCTTAGCATCCAGCGGGGGGGTTTTCGCCCAGTACTTC. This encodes CASSLASSGGVFAQYF. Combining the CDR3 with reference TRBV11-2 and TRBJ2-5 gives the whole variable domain EAGVAQSPRYKIIEKRQSVAFWCNPISGHATLYWYQQILGQGPKLLIQFQNNGVVDDSQLPKDRFSAERLKGVDSTLKIQPAKLEDSAVYLCASSLASSGGVFAQYFGPGTRLLVL.

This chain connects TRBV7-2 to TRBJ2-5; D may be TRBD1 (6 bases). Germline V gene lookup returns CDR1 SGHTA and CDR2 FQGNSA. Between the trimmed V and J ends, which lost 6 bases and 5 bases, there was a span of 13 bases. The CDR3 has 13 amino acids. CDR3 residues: CASSYWTEETQYF. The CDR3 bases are TGTGCCAGCAGTTATTGGACAGAGGAGACCCAGTACTTC.

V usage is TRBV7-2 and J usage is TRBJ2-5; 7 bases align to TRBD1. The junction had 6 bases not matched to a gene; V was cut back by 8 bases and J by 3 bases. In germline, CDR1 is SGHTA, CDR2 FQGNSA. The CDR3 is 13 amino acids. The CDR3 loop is CASAFDREETQYF. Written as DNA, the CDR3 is TGTGCCAGCGCTTTCGACAGGGAAGAGACCCAGTACTTC.

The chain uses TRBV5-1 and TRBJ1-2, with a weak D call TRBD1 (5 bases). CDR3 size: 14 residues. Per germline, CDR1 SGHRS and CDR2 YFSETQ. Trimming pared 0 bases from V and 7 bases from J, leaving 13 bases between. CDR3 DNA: TGCGCCAGCAGCTTGGACACGGGGGGGGGTGGCTACACCTTC. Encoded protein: CASSLDTGGGGYTF.

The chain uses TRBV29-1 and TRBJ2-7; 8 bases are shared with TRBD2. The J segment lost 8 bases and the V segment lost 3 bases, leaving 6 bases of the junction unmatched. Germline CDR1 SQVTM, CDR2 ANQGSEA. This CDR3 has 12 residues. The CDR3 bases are TGCAGCGTTGATGGCGGGAGGAATAAGCAGTACTTC. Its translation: CSVDGGRNKQYF.

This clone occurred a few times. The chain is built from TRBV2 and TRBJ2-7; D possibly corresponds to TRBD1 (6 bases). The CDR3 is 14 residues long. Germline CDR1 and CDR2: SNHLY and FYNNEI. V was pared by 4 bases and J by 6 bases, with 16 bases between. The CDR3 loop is CASSGGRGLFEQYF. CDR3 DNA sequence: TGTGCCAGCAGTGGGGGCAGGGGATTGTTCGAGCAGTACTTC. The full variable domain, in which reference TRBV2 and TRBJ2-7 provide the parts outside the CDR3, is EPEVTQTPSHQVTQMGQEVILRCVPISNHLYFYWYRQILGQKVEFLVSFYNNEISEKSEIFDDQFSVERPDGSNFTLKIRSTKLEDSAMYFCASSGGRGLFEQYFGPGTRLTVT.

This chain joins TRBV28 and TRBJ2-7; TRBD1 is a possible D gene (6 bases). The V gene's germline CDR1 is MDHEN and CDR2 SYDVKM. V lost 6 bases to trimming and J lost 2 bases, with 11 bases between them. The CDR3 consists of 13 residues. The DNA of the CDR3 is TGTGCCAGCAGACCAGGACAGACCTACGAGCAGTACTTC. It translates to CASRPGQTYEQYF.